Sequencing of this T cell receptor beta chain was carried out in a study of a mutant IDH1 vaccine in newly diagnosed glioma. Whole-study context: Treated patients, averaging around 40 years, were 62.5% male and approximately 38% female. Patients had received radiotherapy, temozolomide, or both previously, most receiving both.

The time point: baseline, week 1 (first vaccination visit). Treatment described: pre-vaccination baseline after standard-of-care therapy. With 5 bases removed from V and 0 bases from J, the gap between germline ends came to 9 bases. Germline CDR1 SGHKS, CDR2 YYEKEE (reference sequence). This CDR3 has 13 residues. The repertoire was sequenced with immunoSEQ multiplex PCR; TCRdb's copy has only in-frame clones and lacks some. The sample consists of 85,000 to 100,000 clones, around 90% of them appearing once. V gene TRBV5-5 combines with J gene TRBJ2-7; D gene unclear. This TCR came from a woman aged 50 to 65 with glioma. Sample: PBMCs, taken from a glioma patient treated with radiotherapy, temozolomide or both. This CDR3 is CASREASSYEQYF. CDR3 coding DNA: TGTGCCAGCAGAGAAGCGAGCTCCTACGAGCAGTACTTC.